This T cell receptor (beta chain) was captured in a study of blood T cell repertoires in COVID-19. Study-wide background: The cDNA or gDNA used as material had been derived from T cells, B-cell-depleted T cells, or PBMCs.

Original methodology: By means of reference gene primer amplification, nucleated cell counts were estimated. Some clones are missing from TCRdb's copy, which holds only in-frame ones; the method was immunoSEQ multiplex PCR. Clone size and V and J calls were adopted from that table, with D and trimming inferred from the DNA. The sample lists around 310,000 clones; around 89% were seen once. Germline values: CDR1 SEHNR, CDR2 FQNEAQ (reference sequence). Unmatched junction bases numbered 11, after V lost 2 bases and J lost 5 bases. The CDR3 is 16 residues long. Seattle's cohort entered during active infection and was followed longitudinally.

Sequenced material: peripheral blood. The source is a woman aged 35 to 49 with COVID-19, enrolled during active disease. V is TRBV7-9 and J is TRBJ2-7; 8 nucleotides line up with TRBD2. The CDR3 protein is CASSLLSGRAENEQYF. DNA for the CDR3: TGTGCCAGCAGCTTACTCTCCGGGAGGGCCGAGAACGAGCAGTACTTC.